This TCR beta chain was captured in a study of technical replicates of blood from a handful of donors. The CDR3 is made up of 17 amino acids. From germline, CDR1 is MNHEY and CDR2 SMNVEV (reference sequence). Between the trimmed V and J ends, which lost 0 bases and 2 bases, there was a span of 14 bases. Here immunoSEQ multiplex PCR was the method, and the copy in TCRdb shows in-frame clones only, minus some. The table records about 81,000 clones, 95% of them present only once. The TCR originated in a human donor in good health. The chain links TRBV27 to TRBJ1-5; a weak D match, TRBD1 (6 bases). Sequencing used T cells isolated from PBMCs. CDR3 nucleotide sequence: TGTGCCAGCAGTTTATCTCCAGGGGAAATGGGCAATCAGCCCCAGCATTTT. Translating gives CASSLSPGEMGNQPQHF.